This paragraph covers one TCR beta chain sequence. These data belong to a study of blood T cell repertoires in COVID-19. In the study overall: Samples of COVID-19 (acute and convalescent) were obtained from the United States, Italy and Spain. In each case, the material was cDNA or gDNA derived from T cells, B-cell-depleted T cells, or PBMCs.

Followed over time, Seattle patients had been enrolled while infection was active. In the original analysis: Amplification of reference gene primers provided the estimated nucleated cell counts. Sequencing was performed with immunoSEQ multiplex PCR; in TCRdb, only in-frame clones are kept and a portion is missing. D and trimming come from the DNA, and the V and J calls and clone size come from that table. The sample records about 310,000 clones, about 90% being singletons. The CDR3 has 13 residues. Trimming took 5 bases from V and 2 from J, leaving 10 bases between them. The germline gives CDR1 MNHEY, CDR2 SMNVEV (reference sequence).

This chain uses TRBV27 with TRBJ2-7, with D tentatively TRBD2 (6 bases). The TCR was taken from a young woman with COVID-19, enrolled during active disease. Sequencing was performed on peripheral blood. CDR3 bases: TGTGCCAGCAGTCCTAGCGAAACCTACGAGCAGTACTTC. Translated, it gives CASSPSETYEQYF.